These 5 T cell receptor beta chains were all obtained from the same sample, sequenced in a study of shared clonotypes between healthy human individuals. TCRdb's copy holds only in-frame clones and misses some; the assay was immunoSEQ multiplex PCR. The table records hundreds of thousands of clones, 80% to 95% of them present only once. Positive CCR7 selection of CD45RO-negative cells yielded the naive CD8 cells, and terminally differentiated effector memory CD45RA+ cells were excluded. Sequenced sample: naive CD8+ T cells sorted from blood. Every receptor here comes from a man under 40 in good health.

This chain connects TRBV4-1 to TRBJ2-1; the D gene is possibly TRBD2 (6 bases). Between the trimmed V and J ends, which lost 3 bases and 6 bases, there was a span of 9 bases. The CDR3 contains 13 residues. Germline CDR1 and CDR2: MGHRA and YSYEKL. As DNA, the CDR3 is TGCGCCAGCAGCCAGGGACTCGTCAATGAGCAGTTCTTC. This encodes CASSQGLVNEQFF.

This sequence joins TRBV6-5 and TRBJ2-7, with a weak D call TRBD1 (6 bases). V lost 4 bases, J lost 0 bases, and 10 bases lay in between. CDR1 MNHEY and CDR2 SVGAGI come from the germline V gene. The CDR3 is made up of 14 amino acids. CDR3 in amino acids: CASSLGQSSYEQYF. CDR3 DNA: TGTGCCAGCAGTTTAGGACAGAGCTCCTACGAGCAGTACTTC.

The chain joins TRBV7-8 to TRBJ2-3, with 8 bases that match TRBD2. This CDR3 has 17 residues. The germline gives CDR1 SGHVS, CDR2 FQNEAQ. Trimming at V came to 5 bases and at J to 5 bases, leaving 15 bases not matched to a gene. The CDR3: CASSAEPGLGTRDTQYF. The CDR3 nucleotides are TGTGCCAGCAGCGCGGAACCGGGACTAGGCACCCGAGATACGCAGTATTTT. Together with reference TRBV7-8 and TRBJ2-3, the CDR3 gives the full variable domain: GAGVSQSPRYKVAKRGQDVALRCDPISGHVSLFWYQQALGQGPEFLTYFQNEAQLDKSGLPSDRFFAERPEGSVSTLKIQRTQQEDSAVYLCASSAEPGLGTRDTQYFGPGTRLTVL.

The chain recombines TRBV29-1 with TRBJ2-3; 10 bases are shared with TRBD2. V lost 4 bases to trimming and J lost 5 bases; unmatched junction nucleotides: 6. Germline V lookup: CDR1 SQVTM, CDR2 ANQGSEA. There are 14 residues in the CDR3. For the CDR3, the DNA is TGCAGCGTTGTTCCAGCGGGAGGGTTAGATACGCAGTATTTT. Translation gives CSVVPAGGLDTQYF.

The chain has TRBV7-2 and TRBJ2-3; the D gene is possibly TRBD1 (6 bases). From germline, CDR1 is SGHTA and CDR2 FQGNSA. CDR3 size: 18 residues. The V gene lost 5 bases and the J gene lost 2 bases, with 23 bases spanning the gap. CDR3 amino acids: CASSQPQPSGADTDTQYF. DNA of the CDR3: TGTGCCAGCAGCCAACCCCAACCTTCAGGGGCGGACACAGATACGCAGTATTTT.